Listed here are 23 T cell receptor beta chains from one sample, sequenced in a study of radiotherapy plus CTLA-4 blockade in lung cancer. Data came from immunoSEQ multiplex PCR; TCRdb stores just in-frame clones and leaves some out. Here the sample spans about 98,000 clones, almost 90% being singletons. The sample was peripheral blood, taken from a patient treated with radiotherapy plus ipilimumab. The receptors were sampled from a human donor with non-small cell lung cancer that progressed on radiotherapy plus ipilimumab.

The chain employs TRBV29-1 and TRBJ2-3; TRBD1 agrees at 9 bases. Losses at the gene ends were 3 bases for V and 2 bases for J; bases not matched to a gene: 6. Germline V gene sequence: CDR1 SQVTM, CDR2 ANQGSEA. The CDR3 contains 15 residues. Here the CDR3 reads CSVDTGTGITDTQYF. The CDR3 nucleotides are TGCAGCGTTGATACAGGGACAGGGATCACAGATACGCAGTATTTT.

The chain recombines TRBV29-1 with TRBJ2-5; possible D gene TRBD2, 6 bases. Deletions cut 4 bases from V and 1 base from J, with 16 bases between. Germline lookup yields CDR1 SQVTM and CDR2 ANQGSEA. The CDR3 has 15 residues. CDR3 loop: CSVALLAAFQETQYF. CDR3 bases: TGCAGCGTTGCCCTACTAGCTGCTTTCCAAGAGACCCAGTACTTC.

The V gene is TRBV5-1, the J gene TRBJ2-3; TRBD2 matches 8 bases. CDR1 and CDR2 from the germline V gene are SGHRS and YFSETQ. The CDR3 sequence is 15 residues long. J was trimmed by 0 bases and V by 5 bases; bases with no gene match: 5. In nucleotides, the CDR3 is TGCGCCAGCAGTCTTAGACTAGCGAGCACAGATACGCAGTATTTT. Its translation: CASSLRLASTDTQYF.

Points on this clone: This may be a read error, as it is one base from a much larger clone. The chain is built from TRBV11-3 and TRBJ2-1, with D possibly being TRBD2 (6 bases). Germline-derived CDR1 and CDR2 are SGHNT and YENEEA. This CDR3 is built from 15 residues. V shed 1 base and J shed 0 bases, with 7 bases lying between them. CDR3 in amino acids: CASSLAGSSYNEQFF. Written as DNA, the CDR3 is TGTGCCAGCAGCTTAGCCGGGAGCTCCTACAATGAGCAGTTCTTC.

The rearrangement joins TRBV5-1 to TRBJ1-2; no firm D call. CDR3 length: 15 residues. Trimming left V 0 bases short and J 3 bases short, with 12 bases between. Germline CDR1 and CDR2: SGHRS and YFSETQ. The CDR3 loop reads CASSLGVGKDYGYTF. The CDR3 DNA is TGCGCCAGCAGCTTGGGTGTAGGGAAGGACTATGGCTACACCTTC.

This clone was seen a single time. CDR3 bases: TGTGCCAGTAATACGGGACAAGGCACAGATACGCAGTATTTT. It encodes CASNTGQGTDTQYF. This chain connects TRBV19 to TRBJ2-3; D is possibly TRBD1 (6 bases). The germline V and J ends were trimmed by 7 bases and 1 base, with 12 bases remaining between them. CDR1 and CDR2 from the germline V gene are LNHDA and SQIVND (reference sequence). This CDR3 is built from 14 residues.

The chain recombines TRBV6-6 with TRBJ2-1; D possibly corresponds to TRBD2 (5 bases). V was trimmed by 0 bases and J by 9 bases, leaving 9 bases between them. Germline lookup yields CDR1 MNHNY and CDR2 SVGAGI (reference sequence). CDR3 length: 13 residues. CDR3 sequence reads: CASSYSEGIEQFF. The CDR3 DNA reads as TGTGCCAGCAGTTACTCAGAGGGCATTGAGCAGTTCTTC.

The rearrangement uses TRBV5-1 and TRBJ2-7; no clear D gene. CDR1 and CDR2 (germline): SGHRS, YFSETQ. The CDR3 contains 13 residues. V was shortened by 2 bases and J by 6 bases, with 12 bases between the two germline ends. DNA of the CDR3: TGCGCCAGCAGCTTTTCCGCCGAAAGCGAGCAGTACTTC. This sequence encodes CASSFSAESEQYF.

This clone has a single count. This sequence joins TRBV6-5 and TRBJ1-1, with a possible D match to TRBD1 (5 bases). V was clipped by 2 bases and J by 4 bases, with 8 bases between them. CDR3 size: 13 residues. In germline, CDR1 is MNHEY, CDR2 SVGAGI. The CDR3 spells CASSYRGATEAFF. In DNA, the CDR3 is TGTGCCAGCAGTTACAGAGGGGCCACTGAAGCTTTCTTT.

The chain combines TRBV7-2 with TRBJ2-1, with 10 bases fitting TRBD2. Germline CDR1 reads SGHTA; CDR2 reads FQGNSA. The V and J ends lost 6 bases and 6 bases, in that order; junction bases with no gene match: 5. The CDR3 spans 14 residues. The CDR3 region has the DNA TGTGCCAGCAGTCGGACTAGCGGCTCCAATGAGCAGTTCTTC. Protein sequence: CASSRTSGSNEQFF.

The genes are TRBV7-9 and TRBJ1-2; D unclear. Per the germline V gene, CDR1 is SEHNR and CDR2 is FQNEAQ (reference sequence). The CDR3 runs to 14 residues. V lost 5 bases, J lost 4 bases, and 14 bases lay in between. The CDR3 sequence: CASSRLEDSYGYTF. The CDR3 nucleotides read TGTGCCAGCAGCCGATTGGAGGATTCCTATGGCTACACCTTC.

V usage is TRBV4-1 and J usage is TRBJ2-5, with 10 bases identical to TRBD1. Per the germline V gene, CDR1 is MGHRA and CDR2 is YSYEKL. J gave up 4 bases and V 6 bases, and 8 bases lay outside the gene matches. The length of the CDR3 is 15 residues. The CDR3 sequence is CASSPGTGVRETQYF. CDR3 DNA: TGCGCCAGCAGTCCCGGGACAGGGGTACGAGAGACCCAGTACTTC.

The chain couples TRBV2 to TRBJ1-2, with a possible D match to TRBD1 (6 bases). Trimming took off 6 bases at V and 4 bases at J, with 12 bases between the two ends. Germline CDR1 is SNHLY and CDR2 is FYNNEI. This CDR3 is built from 13 residues. CDR3 bases: TGTGCCAGCAGCTCGGACAGTCTCTATGGCTACACCTTC. Amino acid sequence: CASSSDSLYGYTF.

This clone occurred once. The V gene is TRBV30, the J gene TRBJ2-1; 8 bases agree with TRBD2. Germline CDR1 and CDR2: GTSNPN and SVGIG (reference sequence). The trim removed 0 bases at V and 6 bases at J, leaving 13 bases unmatched. The CDR3 loop spans 17 amino acids. Here the CDR3 reads CAWSVRYRAGEVNEQFF. CDR3 sequence (DNA): TGTGCCTGGAGTGTACGGTATAGAGCGGGAGAAGTCAATGAGCAGTTCTTC.

This chain links TRBV6-1 with TRBJ2-4; D may correspond to TRBD1 or TRBD2 (5 bases each). The germline V gene encodes CDR1 MNHNS and CDR2 SASEGT. The length of the CDR3 is 14 residues. The V and J ends lost 8 bases and 1 base respectively, with 12 bases between them. This CDR3 is CASLGTDAKNIQYF. The CDR3 DNA is TGTGCCAGCCTCGGGACGGATGCCAAAAACATTCAGTACTTC.

The gene calls are TRBV4-1 and TRBJ2-3, with TRBD2 matching over 8 bases. The length of the CDR3 is 18 residues. The V segment lost 2 bases and the J segment 4 bases; nucleotides outside the gene matches: 14. Germline V gene sequence: CDR1 MGHRA, CDR2 YSYEKL. The CDR3 spells CASSQRGGLAGGSDTQYF. The CDR3 DNA is TGCGCCAGCAGCCAACGCGGGGGCCTCGCGGGAGGTTCAGATACGCAGTATTTT.

The chain combines TRBV5-4 with TRBJ2-5; 11 positions agree with TRBD2. The CDR3 has 14 residues. Germline V gives CDR1 SGHNT, CDR2 YYREEE (reference sequence). Trimming took 1 base from V and 5 from J; bases not matched to a gene: 1. Written as DNA, the CDR3 is TGTGCCAGCAGCTTGACTAGCGGGAGTGAGACCCAGTACTTC. Translation gives CASSLTSGSETQYF. The full variable domain, with the rest looked up from reference TRBV5-4 and TRBJ2-5, is ETGVTQSPTHLIKTRGQQVTLRCSSQSGHNTVSWYQQALGQGPQFIFQYYREEENGRGNFPPRFSGLQFPNYSSELNVNALELDDSALYLCASSLTSGSETQYFGPGTRLLVL.

The chain has TRBV6-6 and TRBJ1-2, with unresolved D. Germline V CDR1 and CDR2: MNHNY, SVGAGI (reference sequence). This CDR3 contains 11 residues. V lost 7 bases, J lost 3 bases, and 6 bases lay in between. CDR3 DNA sequence: TGTGCCAGCACGGGAGACTATGGCTACACCTTC. Translated, it gives CASTGDYGYTF.

The sample holds one count of this clone. The gene calls are TRBV7-9 and TRBJ1-2; TRBD1 agrees at 7 bases. CDR3 size: 13 residues. Trimming cost V 1 base and J 7 bases; bases outside gene matches: 3. Germline CDR1 and CDR2: SEHNR and FQNEAQ (reference sequence). CDR3 bases: TGTGCCAGCAGCTTAGACAGGGGAATTGGCTACACCTTC. Translating gives CASSLDRGIGYTF.

The CDR3 DNA is TGTGCCATCAGTGATTTGGCGGCCGCGAACACCGGGGAGCTGTTTTTT. It encodes CAISDLAAANTGELFF. The chain has TRBV10-3 and TRBJ2-2; D ambiguous. The CDR3 is 16 residues long. Between the trimmed V and J ends, which lost 3 bases and 0 bases, there was a span of 11 bases. Germline V CDR1 and CDR2: ENHRY, SYGVKD.

The CDR3 nucleotides read TGTGCCAGCAGCCCAGACAACTATGGCTACACCTTC. Translated: CASSPDNYGYTF. The rearrangement links TRBV7-6 to TRBJ1-2; D remains unclear. Germline V lookup: CDR1 SGHVS, CDR2 FNYEAQ. The CDR3 loop spans 12 amino acids. Trimming pared 5 bases from V and 2 bases from J, leaving 6 bases between.

V usage is TRBV11-2 and J usage is TRBJ1-2; the D is unclear. The length of the CDR3 is 15 residues. Germline assignment: CDR1 SGHAT and CDR2 FQNNGV. V was pared by 1 base and J by 4 bases, with 13 bases between. Here the CDR3 reads CASSLGSGTTYGYTF. CDR3 bases: TGTGCCAGCAGCTTAGGTTCCGGCACCACCTATGGCTACACCTTC.

The chain employs TRBV5-1 and TRBJ2-1, with a possible D match to TRBD2 (5 bases). Germline-derived CDR1 and CDR2 are SGHRS and YFSETQ. The CDR3 runs to 15 residues. Trimming cost V 0 bases and J 4 bases, with 11 bases left between them. This CDR3 is CASSLAWLAYNEQFF. CDR3 bases: TGCGCCAGCAGCTTGGCCTGGTTAGCGTACAATGAGCAGTTCTTC.